This entry lists 7 T cell receptor beta chains sequenced from one sample in a study of read filtering for tumor transcriptome and immune sequencing. From 400 to 450 ng of RNA, a library with molecular barcoded alpha/delta and beta/gamma adaptors was made. TCRdb used MiXCR to reprocess the reads, holding one entry per CDR3 protein. Of 40,000 or so distinct CDR3 sequences in the sample, roughly 10% were seen once. Sequencing was carried out using a population of CD138-negative cells sorted from bone marrow. These receptor sequences come from a donor aged 40 or older with multiple myeloma.

This clonotype was recorded many times. The V and J genes are TRBV6-2 or TRBV6-3 and TRBJ2-4, with 7 bases matching TRBD2. Germline trimming cut 5 bases from V and 6 bases from J; bases unmatched to any gene: 7. There are 14 residues in the CDR3. Germline values: CDR1 MNHEY, CDR2 SVGEGT. CDR3 residues: CASSDGDYRNIQYF. The DNA for the CDR3 is TGTGCCAGCAGTGACGGGGACTATCGAAACATTCAGTACTTC.

This clonotype was recorded many times. The rearrangement links TRBV6-6 to TRBJ2-3, with 11 bases that match TRBD2. Trimming removed 4 bases from V and 5 bases from J; junction bases left unmatched: 8. The CDR3 spans 16 residues. The germline gives CDR1 MNHNY, CDR2 SVGAGI (reference sequence). The CDR3 sequence: CASSSTLAGGKDTQYF. The CDR3, as DNA: TGTGCCAGCAGTTCAACCCTAGCGGGGGGAAAAGATACGCAGTATTTT.

The gene calls are TRBV6-5 and TRBJ1-5; D gene uncertain. The V end lost 5 bases, the J end lost 1 base, and 12 bases lay between the germline ends. CDR1 is MNHEY, CDR2 SVGAGI, per germline. The CDR3 contains 15 residues. This CDR3 reads CASSARVFSNQPQHF. The CDR3 region has the DNA TGTGCCAGCAGTGCCCGGGTCTTCAGCAATCAGCCCCAGCATTTT.

Many counts were recorded for this clonotype. The chain couples TRBV7-9 to TRBJ2-7; possibly TRBD1 or TRBD2 for D (5 bases each). CDR1 is SEHNR and CDR2 is FQNEAQ in the germline V gene (reference sequence). The CDR3 is 15 amino acids. Trimming removed 5 bases at V and 0 bases at J, with 14 bases between. The CDR3 here is CASSPAGTSSYEQYF. Written as DNA, the CDR3 is TGTGCCAGCAGCCCTGCCGGGACGTCCTCCTACGAGCAGTACTTC.

There are many counts of this clonotype. The genes are TRBV20-1 and TRBJ2-3, with 10 positions matching TRBD1. The ends lost 3 bases at V and 0 bases at J; junction bases unmatched: 6. In germline, CDR1 is DFQATT, CDR2 SNEGSKA (reference sequence). The CDR3 covers 16 residues. CDR3 DNA sequence: TGCAGTGCTAGCTCCGGGACAGGGGACAGCACAGATACGCAGTATTTT. It yields the protein CSASSGTGDSTDTQYF.

There are many counts of this clonotype. The genes are TRBV20-1 and TRBJ2-3, with 8 bases matching TRBD2. V shed 3 bases, J shed 5 bases, and the junction held 4 bases outside the gene matches. Germline CDR1 is DFQATT and CDR2 is SNEGSKA (reference sequence). This CDR3 contains 13 residues. CDR3 sequence reads: CSASGGAGDTQYF. The CDR3 region has the DNA TGCAGTGCTAGCGGGGGGGCAGGAGATACGCAGTATTTT.

This clonotype has ten or more counts. The chain carries TRBV9 and TRBJ2-2, with D tentatively TRBD1 (7 bases). The CDR3 consists of 19 residues. The germline V gene has CDR1 SGDLS and CDR2 YYNGEE. The V end lost 2 bases, the J end lost 0 bases, and 20 bases lay between the germline ends. CDR3 in DNA: TGTGCCAGCAGCGTGGCTACCAGGGGGGTACTCGCGAACACCGGGGAGCTGTTTTTT. Protein: CASSVATRGVLANTGELFF. The whole variable domain, remainder taken from reference TRBV9 and TRBJ2-2, is DSGVTQTPKHLITATGQRVTLRCSPRSGDLSVYWYQQSLDQGLQFLIQYYNGEERAKGNILERFSAQQFPDLHSELNLSSLELGDSALYFCASSVATRGVLANTGELFFGEGSRLTVL.